The 4 T cell receptor beta chains below come from one sample, sequenced in a study of blood T cell repertoires in COVID-19. Sequencing was performed with immunoSEQ multiplex PCR; in TCRdb, only in-frame clones are kept and a portion is missing. The sample contains 100,000 to 150,000 clones, around nine tenths of which appear only once. Sequenced input: peripheral blood. The source is a human donor in a cohort sampled during active COVID-19.

The chain joins TRBV11-3 to TRBJ2-2; 9 nucleotides line up with TRBD1. The V and J ends lost 4 bases and 5 bases, in that order; junction bases with no gene match: 2. The CDR3 extends over 14 amino acids. The germline V gene has CDR1 SGHNT and CDR2 YENEEA. The CDR3 is CASSSGTGTGELFF. The CDR3 DNA follows: TGTGCCAGCAGCTCCGGGACAGGGACCGGGGAGCTGTTTTTT.

The V and J genes are TRBV6-2 or TRBV6-3 and TRBJ2-1, with 10 nucleotides matching TRBD2. Per the germline V gene, CDR1 is MNHEY and CDR2 is SVGEGT. The CDR3 covers 14 residues. J gave up 10 bases and V 5 bases, and 8 bases lay outside the gene matches. This chain's CDR3 is CASSLLAGASEQFF. For the CDR3, the DNA is TGTGCCAGCAGTCTGCTAGCGGGAGCTTCGGAGCAGTTCTTC.

The chain combines TRBV12-5 with TRBJ2-1; 11 bases align to TRBD2. The CDR3 consists of 21 residues. Germline V gives CDR1 LGHNT, CDR2 FRNRAP. J gave up 1 base and V 1 base, and 15 bases lay outside the gene matches. The CDR3 sequence is CASGLAPASGGHPRSYNEQFF. CDR3 DNA: TGTGCTAGTGGTTTGGCCCCGGCTAGCGGGGGGCACCCCAGGTCCTACAATGAGCAGTTCTTC.

This clone appeared a few times. Germline and junction disagree at one end, which may indicate a read error. V and J are TRBV7-7 and TRBJ2-2; 9 bases match TRBD1. This CDR3 is built from 16 residues. Germline lookup yields CDR1 SSHAT and CDR2 FNYEAQ (reference sequence). The CDR3: CASSQTGTGLTGELFF. As DNA, the CDR3 is TGTGCTAGCAGTCAAACCGGGACAGGGCTCACCGGGGAGCTGTTTTTT. The variable domain in full, with the rest retrieved from reference TRBV7-7 and TRBJ2-2, is GAGVSQSPRYKVTKRGQDVTLRCDPISSHATLYWYQQALGQGPEFLTYFNYEAQPDKSGLPSDRFSAERPEGSISTLTIQRTEQRDSAMYRCASSQTGTGLTGELFFGEGSRLTVL.